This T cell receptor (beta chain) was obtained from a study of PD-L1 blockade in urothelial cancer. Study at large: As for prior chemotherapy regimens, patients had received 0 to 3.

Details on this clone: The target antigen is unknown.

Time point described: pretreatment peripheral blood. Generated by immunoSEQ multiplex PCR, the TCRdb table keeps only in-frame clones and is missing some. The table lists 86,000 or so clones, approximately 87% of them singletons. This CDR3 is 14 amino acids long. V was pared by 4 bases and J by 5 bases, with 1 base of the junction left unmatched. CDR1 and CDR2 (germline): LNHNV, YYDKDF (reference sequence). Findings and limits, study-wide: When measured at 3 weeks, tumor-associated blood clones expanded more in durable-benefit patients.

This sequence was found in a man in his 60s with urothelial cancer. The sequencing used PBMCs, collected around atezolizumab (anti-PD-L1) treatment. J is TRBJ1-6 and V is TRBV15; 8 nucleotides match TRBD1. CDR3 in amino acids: CATSIRGHNSPLHF. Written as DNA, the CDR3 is TGTGCCACCAGCATCAGGGGGCATAATTCACCCCTCCACTTT. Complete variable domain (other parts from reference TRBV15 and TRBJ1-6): DAMVIQNPRYQVTQFGKPVTLSCSQTLNHNVMYWYQQKSSQAPKLLFHYYDKDFNNEADTPDNFQSRRPNTSFCFLDIRSPGLGDTAMYLCATSIRGHNSPLHFGNGTRLTVT.